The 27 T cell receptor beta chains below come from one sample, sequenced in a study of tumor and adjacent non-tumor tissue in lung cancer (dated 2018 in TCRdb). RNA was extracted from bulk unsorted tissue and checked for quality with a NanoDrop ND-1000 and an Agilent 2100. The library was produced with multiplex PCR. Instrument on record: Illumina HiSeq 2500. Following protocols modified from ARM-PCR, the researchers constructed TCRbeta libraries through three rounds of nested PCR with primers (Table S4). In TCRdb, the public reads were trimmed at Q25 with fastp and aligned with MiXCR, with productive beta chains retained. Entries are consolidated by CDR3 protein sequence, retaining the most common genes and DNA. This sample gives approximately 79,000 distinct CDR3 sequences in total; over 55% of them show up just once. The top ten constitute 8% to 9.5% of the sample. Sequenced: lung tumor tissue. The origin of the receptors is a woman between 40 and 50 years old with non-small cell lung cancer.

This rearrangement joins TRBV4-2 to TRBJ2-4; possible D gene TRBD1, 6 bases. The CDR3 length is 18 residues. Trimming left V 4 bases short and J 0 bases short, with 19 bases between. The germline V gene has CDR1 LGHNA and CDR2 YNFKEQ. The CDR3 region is CASSPSWTDRGAKNIQYF. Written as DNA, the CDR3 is TGTGCCAGCAGCCCATCTTGGACAGATAGAGGAGCCAAAAACATTCAGTACTTC.

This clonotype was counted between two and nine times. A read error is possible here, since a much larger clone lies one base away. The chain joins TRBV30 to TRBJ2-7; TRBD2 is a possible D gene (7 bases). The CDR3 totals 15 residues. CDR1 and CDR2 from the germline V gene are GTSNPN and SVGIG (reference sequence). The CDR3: CARSHTGRGAWEQYF. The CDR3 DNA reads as TGTGCCCGGAGTCATACGGGTCGGGGGGCGTGGGAGCAGTACTTC. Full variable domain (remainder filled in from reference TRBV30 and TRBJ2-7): SQTIHQWPATLVQPVGSPLSLECTVEGTSNPNLYWYRQAAGRGLQLLFYSVGIGQISSEVPQNLSASRPQDRQFILSSKKLLLSDSGFYLCARSHTGRGAWEQYFGPGTRLTVT.

CDR3 coding DNA: TGCAGCGTTGGGGCGGGGGGCCACTACAGTGTGCAGTTCTTC. Its translation is CSVGAGGHYSVQFF. The chain joins TRBV29-1 to TRBJ2-1, with 8 positions matching TRBD2. This CDR3 has 14 residues. The germline CDR1 and CDR2 sequences are SQVTM and ANQGSEA. Germline trimming cut 4 bases from V and 12 bases from J; bases unmatched to any gene: 14.

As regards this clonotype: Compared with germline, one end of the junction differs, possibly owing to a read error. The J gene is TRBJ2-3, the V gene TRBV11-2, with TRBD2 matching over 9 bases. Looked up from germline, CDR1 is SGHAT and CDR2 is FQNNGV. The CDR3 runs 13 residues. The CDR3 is CASSFIAGDTHYF. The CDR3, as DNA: TGTGCCAGCAGCTTCATAGCGGGGGATACGCATTATTTT.

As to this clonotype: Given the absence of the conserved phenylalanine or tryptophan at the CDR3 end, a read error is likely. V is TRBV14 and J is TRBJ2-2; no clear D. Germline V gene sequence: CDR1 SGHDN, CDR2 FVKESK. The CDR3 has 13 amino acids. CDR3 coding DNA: TGTGTCAGCAGCCAAGTCAGCACCGGGGAGCTGTTTTAT. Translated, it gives CVSSQVSTGELFY.

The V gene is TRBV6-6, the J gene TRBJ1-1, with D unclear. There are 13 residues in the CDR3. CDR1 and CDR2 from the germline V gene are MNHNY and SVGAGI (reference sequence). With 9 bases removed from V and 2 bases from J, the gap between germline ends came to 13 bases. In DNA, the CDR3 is TGTGCCAGGAGGGTAATAGATAACACTGAAGCTTTCTTT. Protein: CARRVIDNTEAFF.

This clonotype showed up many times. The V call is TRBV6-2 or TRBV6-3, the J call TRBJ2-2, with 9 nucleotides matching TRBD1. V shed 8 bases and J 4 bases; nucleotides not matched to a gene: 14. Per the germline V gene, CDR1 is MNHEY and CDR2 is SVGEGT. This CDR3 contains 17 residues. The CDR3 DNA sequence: TGTGCCAGCCGCGCCTCATGGACAGGGGCTGCCACCGGGGAGCTGTTTTTT. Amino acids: CASRASWTGAATGELFF.

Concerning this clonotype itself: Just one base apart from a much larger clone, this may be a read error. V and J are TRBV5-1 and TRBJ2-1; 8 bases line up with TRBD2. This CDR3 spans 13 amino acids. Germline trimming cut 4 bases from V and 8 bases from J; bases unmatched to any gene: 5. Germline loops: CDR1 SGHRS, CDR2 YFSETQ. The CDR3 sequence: CASSSGSWDEQFF. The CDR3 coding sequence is TGCGCCAGCAGCAGCGGGAGTTGGGATGAGCAGTTCTTC. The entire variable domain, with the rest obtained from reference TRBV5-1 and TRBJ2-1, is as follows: KAGVTQTPRYLIKTRGQQVTLSCSPISGHRSVSWYQQTPGQGLQFLFEYFSETQRNKGNFPGRFSGRQFSNSRSEMNVSTLELGDSALYLCASSSGSWDEQFFGPGTRLTVL.

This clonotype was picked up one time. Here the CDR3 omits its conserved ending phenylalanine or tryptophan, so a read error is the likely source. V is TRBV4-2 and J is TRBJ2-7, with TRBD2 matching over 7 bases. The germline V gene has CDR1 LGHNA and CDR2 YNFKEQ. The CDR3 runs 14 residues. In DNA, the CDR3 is TGTGACAGCAGCCAAGGTGTGGGAGCGGGAGAGCAGTACATC. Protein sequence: CDSSQGVGAGEQYI.

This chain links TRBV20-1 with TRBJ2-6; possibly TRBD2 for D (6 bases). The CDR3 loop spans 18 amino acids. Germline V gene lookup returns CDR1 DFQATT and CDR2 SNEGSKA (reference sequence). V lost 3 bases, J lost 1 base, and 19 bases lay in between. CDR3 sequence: CSASRGMGLFSGANVLTF. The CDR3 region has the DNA TGCAGTGCTAGTCGGGGGATGGGTCTTTTTTCTGGGGCCAACGTCCTGACTTTC.

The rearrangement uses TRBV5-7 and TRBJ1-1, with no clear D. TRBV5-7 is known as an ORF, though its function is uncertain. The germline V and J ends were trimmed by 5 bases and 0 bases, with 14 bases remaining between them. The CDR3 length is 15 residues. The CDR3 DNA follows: TGTGCCAGCAGACCTAAAACCCCATTGAACACTGAAGCTTTCTTT. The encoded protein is CASRPKTPLNTEAFF.

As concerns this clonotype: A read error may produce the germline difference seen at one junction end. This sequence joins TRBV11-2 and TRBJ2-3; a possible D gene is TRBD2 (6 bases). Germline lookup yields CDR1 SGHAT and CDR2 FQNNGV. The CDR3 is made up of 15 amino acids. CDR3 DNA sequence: TGCACCAGCAGCTTCGTGTCAGGGACTCAATATACGCAGTATTTT. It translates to CTSSFVSGTQYTQYF.

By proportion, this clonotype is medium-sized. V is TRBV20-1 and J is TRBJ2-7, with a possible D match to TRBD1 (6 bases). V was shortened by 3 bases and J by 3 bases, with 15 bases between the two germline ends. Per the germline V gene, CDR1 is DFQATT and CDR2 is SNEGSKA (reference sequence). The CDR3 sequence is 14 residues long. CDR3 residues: CSASAWQGNYEQYF. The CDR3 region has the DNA TGCAGTGCTAGTGCCTGGCAGGGGAACTACGAGCAGTACTTC.

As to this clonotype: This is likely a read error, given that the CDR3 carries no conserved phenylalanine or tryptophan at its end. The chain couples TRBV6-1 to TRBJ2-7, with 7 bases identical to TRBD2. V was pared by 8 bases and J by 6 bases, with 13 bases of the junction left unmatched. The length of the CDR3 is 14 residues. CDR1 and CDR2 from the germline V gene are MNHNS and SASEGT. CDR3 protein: CASSLADNSCEQYL. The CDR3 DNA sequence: TGTGCCAGCTCCCTAGCGGACAACTCATGCGAGCAGTACTTA.

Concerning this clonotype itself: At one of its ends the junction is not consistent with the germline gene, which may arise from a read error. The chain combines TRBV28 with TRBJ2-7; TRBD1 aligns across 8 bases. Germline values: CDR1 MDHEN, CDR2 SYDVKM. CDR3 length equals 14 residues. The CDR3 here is CAISHQGANYEQYF. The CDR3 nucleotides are TGTGCCATCAGTCATCAGGGGGCGAACTACGAGCAGTACTTC.

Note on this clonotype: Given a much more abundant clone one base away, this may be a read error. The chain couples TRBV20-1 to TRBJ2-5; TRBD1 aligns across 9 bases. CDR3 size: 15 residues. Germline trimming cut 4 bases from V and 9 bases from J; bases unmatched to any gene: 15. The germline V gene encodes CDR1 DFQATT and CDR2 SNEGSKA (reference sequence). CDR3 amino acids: CSATAVQGAGESQYF. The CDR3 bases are TGCAGTGCTACAGCGGTACAGGGGGCAGGGGAGTCCCAGTACTTC.

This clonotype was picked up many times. The CDR3 DNA follows: TGCGCCAGCCATCATAGTGGTGAGCAGTTCTTC. This sequence encodes CASHHSGEQFF. The J gene is TRBJ2-1, the V gene TRBV10-2; D not certain. The germline CDR1 and CDR2 sequences are WSHSY and SAAADI. With 8 bases removed from V and 9 bases from J, the gap between germline ends came to 11 bases. The CDR3 totals 11 residues.

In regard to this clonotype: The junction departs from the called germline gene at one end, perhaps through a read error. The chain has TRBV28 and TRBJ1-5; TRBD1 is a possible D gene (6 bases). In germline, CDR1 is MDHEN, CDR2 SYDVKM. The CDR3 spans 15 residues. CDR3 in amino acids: CASSFAGAFNHPQHF. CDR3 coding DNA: TGTGCCAGCAGTTTTGCGGGGGCCTTCAATCATCCCCAGCATTTT. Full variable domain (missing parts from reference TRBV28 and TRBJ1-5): DVKVTQSSRYLVKRTGEKVFLECVQDMDHENMFWYRQDPGLGLRLIYFSYDVKMKEKGDIPEGYSVSREKKERFSLILESASTNQTSMYLCASSFAGAFNHPQHFGDGTRLSIL.

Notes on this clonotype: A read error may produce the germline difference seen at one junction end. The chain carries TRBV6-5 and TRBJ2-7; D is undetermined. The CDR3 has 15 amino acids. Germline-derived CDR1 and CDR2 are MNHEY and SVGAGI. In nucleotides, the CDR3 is TGTACCAGCAGCCTAACCAGTTTTAGCTCCTACGGGCAGTACTTC. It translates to CTSSLTSFSSYGQYF.

The CDR3 spells CSVEDSRSYTEQFF. The CDR3 nucleotides are TGCAGCGTTGAAGACTCTCGGAGCTACACTGAACAGTTCTTC. The chain employs TRBV29-1 and TRBJ2-1; D gene unclear. Germline V lookup: CDR1 SQVTM, CDR2 ANQGSEA. The V gene lost 0 bases and the J gene lost 13 bases, with 19 bases spanning the gap. This CDR3 region has 14 residues.

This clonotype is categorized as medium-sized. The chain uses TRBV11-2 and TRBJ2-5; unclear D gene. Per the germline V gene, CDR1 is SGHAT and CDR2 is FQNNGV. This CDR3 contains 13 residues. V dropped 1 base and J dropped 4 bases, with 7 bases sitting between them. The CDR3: CASSLVYGETQYF. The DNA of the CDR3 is TGTGCCAGCAGCTTAGTTTATGGAGAGACCCAGTACTTC.

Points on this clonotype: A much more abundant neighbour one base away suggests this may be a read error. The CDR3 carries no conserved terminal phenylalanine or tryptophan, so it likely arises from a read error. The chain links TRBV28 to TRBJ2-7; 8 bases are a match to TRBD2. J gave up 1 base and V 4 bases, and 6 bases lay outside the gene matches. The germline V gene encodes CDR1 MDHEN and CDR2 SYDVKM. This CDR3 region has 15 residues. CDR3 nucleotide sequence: TGTGCCAGCAGTTCAGGACTAGCCCAGTCCTACGAGCAGTACTCC. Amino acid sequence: CASSSGLAQSYEQYS.

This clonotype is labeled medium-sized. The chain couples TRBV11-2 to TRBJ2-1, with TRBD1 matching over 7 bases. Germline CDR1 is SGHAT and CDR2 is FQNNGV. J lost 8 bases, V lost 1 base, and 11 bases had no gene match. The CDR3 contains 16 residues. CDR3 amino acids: CASSLGPGGVLYEQFF. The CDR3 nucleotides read TGTGCCAGCAGCTTAGGCCCAGGGGGAGTCCTCTATGAGCAGTTCTTC.

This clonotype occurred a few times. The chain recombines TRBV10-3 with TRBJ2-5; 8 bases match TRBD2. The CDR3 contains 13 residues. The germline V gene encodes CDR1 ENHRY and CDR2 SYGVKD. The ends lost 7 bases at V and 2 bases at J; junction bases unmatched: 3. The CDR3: CAIMRGAQETQYF. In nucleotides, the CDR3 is TGTGCCATCATGCGGGGGGCGCAAGAGACCCAGTACTTC.

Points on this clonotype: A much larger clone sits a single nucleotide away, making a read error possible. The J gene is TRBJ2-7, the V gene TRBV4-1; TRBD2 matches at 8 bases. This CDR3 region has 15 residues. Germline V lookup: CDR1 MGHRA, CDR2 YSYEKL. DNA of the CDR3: TGCGCCAGCAGGCAAGGTACGGCTAGCGGGTACGAGCAGTACTTC. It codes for CASRQGTASGYEQYF.

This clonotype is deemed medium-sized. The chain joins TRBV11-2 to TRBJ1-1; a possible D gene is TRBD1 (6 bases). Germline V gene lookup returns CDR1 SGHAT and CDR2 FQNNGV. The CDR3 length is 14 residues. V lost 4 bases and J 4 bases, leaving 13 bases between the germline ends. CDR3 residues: CASSYKGGVTEAFF. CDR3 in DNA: TGTGCCAGCAGCTATAAGGGGGGGGTCACTGAAGCTTTCTTT.

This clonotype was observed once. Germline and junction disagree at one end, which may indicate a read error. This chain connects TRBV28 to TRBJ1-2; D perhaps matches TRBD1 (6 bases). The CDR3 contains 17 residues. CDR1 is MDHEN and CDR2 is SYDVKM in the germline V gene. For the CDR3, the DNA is TGTGCCAGCAGTTTATCCAGAGGGACACCATCTAACTATGGCTACATATTC. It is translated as CASSLSRGTPSNYGYIF.